These 31 T cell receptor beta chains originate from one sample sequenced in a study of blood T cell repertoires in COVID-19. Assay used: immunoSEQ multiplex PCR; TCRdb lists only in-frame clones, some missing. The sample lists about 150,000 clones, around four fifths occurring once. Material: PBMCs or T cells enriched from blood (not recorded which). The source of these receptors is a man aged 65 to 85 who had been exposed to COVID-19.

The chain employs TRBV9 and TRBJ2-3, with a tentative D call TRBD1 (6 bases). The CDR3 has 16 residues. V lost 4 bases and J 3 bases, leaving 18 bases between the germline ends. Germline V CDR1 and CDR2: SGDLS, YYNGEE. The CDR3 loop reads CASSTTGRRGTDTQYF. The CDR3 coding sequence is TGTGCCAGCAGCACAACAGGGAGAAGGGGAACAGATACGCAGTATTTT.

V and J are TRBV2 and TRBJ1-5, with D hard to call. This CDR3 is 14 amino acids long. The V gene lost 6 bases and the J gene lost 2 bases, with 11 bases spanning the gap. Germline V gene data show CDR1 as SNHLY and CDR2 as FYNNEI. CDR3 protein: CASRGSSGNQPQHF. DNA of the CDR3: TGTGCCAGCAGGGGCAGCTCGGGCAATCAGCCCCAGCATTTT.

A single count supports this clone. The chain links TRBV9 to TRBJ1-1; 8 bases are a match to TRBD1. The length of the CDR3 is 13 residues. V lost 3 bases, J lost 4 bases, and 2 bases stayed unmatched. CDR1 is SGDLS, CDR2 YYNGEE, per germline. CDR3: CASSAGGTTEAFF. DNA for the CDR3: TGTGCCAGCAGCGCAGGGGGCACCACTGAAGCTTTCTTT.

The chain employs TRBV11-2 and TRBJ2-5, with D perhaps matching TRBD2 (6 bases). CDR3 length: 15 residues. The V gene lost 3 bases and the J gene lost 1 base, with 12 bases spanning the gap. Germline loops: CDR1 SGHAT, CDR2 FQNNGV. CDR3 DNA: TGTGCCAGCAGCTTCGTCGGGAGATCCCAAGAGACCCAGTACTTC. This encodes CASSFVGRSQETQYF. Complete variable domain (other parts from reference TRBV11-2 and TRBJ2-5): EAGVAQSPRYKIIEKRQSVAFWCNPISGHATLYWYQQILGQGPKLLIQFQNNGVVDDSQLPKDRFSAERLKGVDSTLKIQPAKLEDSAVYLCASSFVGRSQETQYFGPGTRLLVL.

This chain connects TRBV21-1 to TRBJ2-4; the D segment call TRBD2 is taken from the table without a DNA check. TRBV21-1 is flagged as a pseudogene. The CDR3 consists of 18 residues. The CDR3 region has the DNA TGTGCCAGCAGCTGGACCAGCGGGGGCCACGACGAATGGGACATTCAGTACTTC. Protein: CASSWTSGGHDEWDIQYF.

The chain is built from TRBV9 and TRBJ1-6; possibly TRBD1 for D (6 bases). The germline V gene encodes CDR1 SGDLS and CDR2 YYNGEE. The CDR3 has 16 amino acids. V was cut by 4 bases and J by 4 bases, with 15 bases left in between. The CDR3 is CASSTHRVPYNSPLHF. The DNA of the CDR3 is TGTGCCAGCAGCACCCACAGGGTACCGTATAATTCACCCCTCCACTTT.

V usage is TRBV7-9 and J usage is TRBJ1-2; TRBD1 matches 10 bases. The CDR3 totals 15 residues. The germline gives CDR1 SEHNR, CDR2 FQNEAQ (reference sequence). V shed 0 bases, J shed 4 bases, and the junction held 2 bases outside the gene matches. The CDR3 DNA reads TGTGCCAGCAGCTTAGCGACAGGGGGCCCCTATGGCTACACCTTC. As protein: CASSLATGGPYGYTF.

V gene TRBV19 combines with J gene TRBJ1-3; D may be TRBD1 (5 bases). This CDR3 has 17 residues. V gave up 8 bases and J gave up 2 bases, with 22 bases separating them. Germline CDR1 LNHDA, CDR2 SQIVND (reference sequence). The CDR3 protein is CASEKTRDPGPGNTIYF. DNA for the CDR3: TGTGCCAGTGAGAAGACGCGGGACCCGGGGCCTGGAAACACCATATATTTT.

This sequence joins TRBV7-2 and TRBJ1-1; the D gene is possibly TRBD1 (6 bases). Germline assignment: CDR1 SGHTA and CDR2 FQGNSA. CDR3 length equals 13 residues. Trimming pared 4 bases from V and 4 bases from J, leaving 10 bases between. The CDR3 region is CASSSRGGTEAFF. As DNA, the CDR3 is TGTGCCAGCAGCTCCAGGGGCGGCACTGAAGCTTTCTTT.

Worth noting for this clone: The DNA is left out, because the CDR3 cannot be placed on it with certainty; the CDR3 is given as TCRdb lists it. The V and J genes are TRBV7-5 and TRBJ1-2; the D call in the table, TRBD1, was not verified against the DNA. TRBV7-5 is recorded as a pseudogene. The CDR3 numbers 15 amino acids, ends counted. The CDR3 sequence: CARSWGQGILYGYTF.

The chain combines TRBV7-2 with TRBJ1-1, with 9 positions matching TRBD1. The V gene's germline CDR1 is SGHTA and CDR2 FQGNSA. This CDR3 spans 16 amino acids. The J segment lost 0 bases and the V segment lost 1 base, leaving 3 bases of the junction unmatched. In DNA, the CDR3 is TGTGCCAGCAGCTTAGACAGGGGGCGACTGAACACTGAAGCTTTCTTT. It codes for CASSLDRGRLNTEAFF.

CDR3 sequence reads: CASSQGQLKGGSPLHF. CDR3 coding DNA: TGTGCCAGCAGCCAGGGACAGTTGAAGGGTGGTTCACCCCTCCACTTT. V is TRBV28 and J is TRBJ1-6; the match to TRBD1 covers 7 bases. The CDR3 is 16 residues long. Germline values: CDR1 MDHEN, CDR2 SYDVKM. The ends lost 6 bases at V and 9 bases at J; junction bases unmatched: 14.

This chain joins TRBV14 and TRBJ2-2; a weak D match, TRBD1 (6 bases). From germline, CDR1 is SGHDN and CDR2 FVKESK. The length of the CDR3 is 16 residues. The V end was cut by 5 bases, the J end by 4 bases, with 17 bases between. The CDR3 is CASSSWDTVLTGELFF. The CDR3 nucleotides read TGTGCCAGCAGCTCGTGGGACACGGTTCTCACCGGGGAGCTGTTTTTT.

The chain employs TRBV6-2 or TRBV6-3 and TRBJ2-6; maybe TRBD2 (6 bases). CDR1 MNHEY and CDR2 SVGEGT come from the germline V gene. The CDR3 is 19 amino acids. Deletions cut 2 bases from V and 0 bases from J, with 17 bases between. The CDR3 loop reads CASSYPSKGLSSGANVLTF. CDR3 nucleotides: TGTGCCAGCAGTTACCCTTCAAAGGGACTCAGCTCTGGGGCCAACGTCCTGACTTTC.

Written as DNA, the CDR3 is TGCGCCAGCAGCCAAGAAGGACTAGCGGGAGTGGGAGTTACAGATACGCAGTATTTT. Translation gives CASSQEGLAGVGVTDTQYF. The chain recombines TRBV4-3 with TRBJ2-3; 13 bases are a match to TRBD2. Trimming took 0 bases from V and 3 from J; bases not matched to a gene: 9. The germline V gene has CDR1 LGHNA and CDR2 YSLEER. This CDR3 region has 19 residues.

The chain has TRBV18 and TRBJ1-2; unclear D gene. This CDR3 has 16 amino acids. Trimming removed 3 bases from V and 0 bases from J, with 14 bases in between. Germline V CDR1 and CDR2: KGHSH, LQKENI. This CDR3 is CASSPTAVRANYGYTF. CDR3 sequence (DNA): TGTGCCAGCTCACCTACAGCTGTACGAGCTAACTATGGCTACACCTTC.

The rearrangement links TRBV3-1 (or the pseudogene TRBV3-2) to TRBJ1-2; D is perhaps TRBD1 (5 bases). V gave up 0 bases and J gave up 5 bases, with 13 bases separating them. CDR3 length equals 15 residues. In germline, CDR1 is LGHDT, CDR2 YNNKEL (reference sequence). The CDR3 region is CASSQDGARSYGYTF. CDR3 coding DNA: TGTGCCAGCAGCCAAGATGGGGCCAGGAGTTATGGCTACACCTTC.

This sequence joins TRBV14 and TRBJ2-3; 7 nucleotides line up with TRBD2. V shed 3 bases and J 0 bases; nucleotides not matched to a gene: 3. CDR1 is SGHDN, CDR2 FVKESK, per germline. The CDR3 is 15 amino acids. DNA of the CDR3: TGTGCCAGCAGCCAGAGCGGGGCGAGCACAGATACGCAGTATTTT. Its translation is CASSQSGASTDTQYF.

The chain joins TRBV6-1 to TRBJ1-5; perhaps TRBD1 as D (6 bases). V lost 7 bases to trimming and J lost 0 bases, with 16 bases between them. CDR3 size: 16 residues. Germline V gives CDR1 MNHNS, CDR2 SASEGT. The CDR3 sequence: CASNEDRLPSNQPQHF. The CDR3 DNA is TGTGCCAGCAATGAGGACAGATTACCTAGCAATCAGCCCCAGCATTTT.

The chain couples TRBV4-3 to TRBJ1-2; D may be TRBD1 (5 bases). CDR1 is LGHNA, CDR2 YSLEER, per germline. Trimming cost V 0 bases and J 2 bases, with 10 bases left between them. CDR3 length: 15 residues. The CDR3 region has the DNA TGCGCCAGCAGCCAAGATGTGACAGCGAACTATGGCTACACCTTC. Its translation is CASSQDVTANYGYTF.

J is TRBJ2-1 and V is TRBV4-3; the D gene is possibly TRBD1 (6 bases). V was pared by 2 bases and J by 8 bases, with 16 bases between. Per germline, CDR1 LGHNA and CDR2 YSLEER. CDR3 size: 15 residues. In DNA, the CDR3 is TGCGCCAGCAGCCAACAGGGGACGGGTGAGGATGAGCAGTTCTTC. This translates into CASSQQGTGEDEQFF.

The chain recombines TRBV5-6 with TRBJ1-1; 10 bases are a match to TRBD1. The CDR3 length is 16 residues. V lost 0 bases, J lost 4 bases, and 6 bases stayed unmatched. Germline V CDR1 and CDR2: SGHDT, YYEEEE. As DNA, the CDR3 is TGTGCCAGCAGCTTGGGACAGGGGGCTGAGGGCACTGAAGCTTTCTTT. Protein: CASSLGQGAEGTEAFF.

This clone was observed a handful of times. The V and J genes are TRBV7-9 and TRBJ1-1; D is perhaps TRBD1 (6 bases). The V and J ends lost 2 bases and 6 bases respectively, with 10 bases between them. The germline CDR1 and CDR2 sequences are SEHNR and FQNEAQ (reference sequence). The CDR3 extends over 13 amino acids. The DNA for the CDR3 is TGTGCCAGCAGCTTACCGCGACAGGCTGAAGCTTTCTTT. Translating it yields CASSLPRQAEAFF.

The chain employs TRBV5-1 and TRBJ2-1; a possible D gene is TRBD2 (5 bases). The length of the CDR3 is 15 residues. Germline V CDR1 and CDR2: SGHRS, YFSETQ. V was pared by 2 bases and J by 2 bases, with 11 bases between. The CDR3 loop reads CASSFGGDTYNEQFF. CDR3 bases: TGCGCCAGCAGCTTCGGAGGTGACACCTACAATGAGCAGTTCTTC.

V is TRBV7-2 and J is TRBJ2-7; 13 bases line up with TRBD2. The germline V gene encodes CDR1 SGHTA and CDR2 FQGNSA. V shed 5 bases, J shed 0 bases, and the junction held 4 bases outside the gene matches. CDR3 length equals 16 residues. The CDR3 region is CASSQGLAGASYEQYF. In DNA form, the CDR3 reads TGTGCCAGCAGCCAAGGACTAGCGGGAGCCTCCTACGAGCAGTACTTC.

The chain couples TRBV9 to TRBJ2-2, with no clear D. This CDR3 has 19 residues. Trimming took off 0 bases at V and 4 bases at J, with 22 bases between the two ends. Germline CDR1 reads SGDLS; CDR2 reads YYNGEE. CDR3 region: CASSVAEWRAIGVTGELFF. CDR3 nucleotide sequence: TGTGCCAGCAGCGTAGCTGAGTGGAGAGCCATAGGTGTCACCGGGGAGCTGTTTTTT.

The V gene is TRBV7-2, the J gene TRBJ2-6; perhaps TRBD1 as D (5 bases). The V gene lost 4 bases and the J gene lost 4 bases, with 14 bases spanning the gap. Germline CDR1 is SGHTA and CDR2 is FQGNSA. CDR3 length: 16 residues. The CDR3 DNA is TGTGCCAGCAGCTCGACAGCTGGCTCCGGGGCCAACGTCCTGACTTTC. This sequence encodes CASSSTAGSGANVLTF.

This clone was found a few times. Written as DNA, the CDR3 is TGTGCCAGCAGTCTAGACTCTAAGAATCAGCCCCAGCATTTT. Its translation is CASSLDSKNQPQHF. The rearrangement uses TRBV6-5 and TRBJ1-5; no definite D call. The CDR3 is made up of 14 amino acids. Between the trimmed V and J ends, which lost 5 bases and 4 bases, there was a span of 12 bases. The germline CDR1 and CDR2 sequences are MNHEY and SVGAGI.

The genes are TRBV30 and TRBJ2-5; TRBD1 matches at 11 bases. The CDR3 has 15 amino acids. The ends lost 0 bases at V and 1 base at J; junction bases unmatched: 1. The germline V gene encodes CDR1 GTSNPN and CDR2 SVGIG (reference sequence). CDR3 residues: CAWSVGQGAQETQYF. The CDR3 region has the DNA TGTGCCTGGAGTGTAGGACAGGGGGCCCAAGAGACCCAGTACTTC. Full variable domain (outside the CDR3, taken from reference TRBV30 and TRBJ2-5): SQTIHQWPATLVQPVGSPLSLECTVEGTSNPNLYWYRQAAGRGLQLLFYSVGIGQISSEVPQNLSASRPQDRQFILSSKKLLLSDSGFYLCAWSVGQGAQETQYFGPGTRLLVL.

The chain has TRBV6-5 and TRBJ2-5; 7 nucleotides match TRBD2. Germline-derived CDR1 and CDR2 are MNHEY and SVGAGI. After removal of 2 bases from V and 4 bases from J, the junction contained 1 base not matched to a gene. The CDR3 has 13 residues. CDR3: CASSYAGVETQYF. CDR3 coding DNA: TGTGCCAGCAGTTACGCGGGAGTAGAGACCCAGTACTTC.

This chain joins TRBV2 and TRBJ2-7; 10 nucleotides align to TRBD2. This CDR3 contains 16 residues. V gave up 2 bases and J gave up 0 bases; unmatched junction bases: 4. The germline V gene encodes CDR1 SNHLY and CDR2 FYNNEI. This chain's CDR3 is CASSELAGAGSYEQYF. DNA for the CDR3: TGTGCCAGCAGTGAACTAGCGGGGGCGGGCTCCTACGAGCAGTACTTC. Full variable domain (rest looked up from reference TRBV2 and TRBJ2-7): EPEVTQTPSHQVTQMGQEVILRCVPISNHLYFYWYRQILGQKVEFLVSFYNNEISEKSEIFDDQFSVERPDGSNFTLKIRSTKLEDSAMYFCASSELAGAGSYEQYFGPGTRLTVT.